Below are 20 T cell receptor beta chains sequenced from a single sample in a study of blood T cell repertoires in COVID-19 (dated by TCRdb to between 2020 and 2021). Library preparation was by the immunoSEQ multiplex PCR assay. The clones in this table, taken by TCRdb from immuneACCESS, are in-frame only. Not every clone is retained; where verified, under half of the shortfall comes from an unresolved V gene, and the cause of the rest is unknown. In all, the sample holds 200,000 to 250,000 clones, and about 84% of those were seen once. The top ten clones comprise about 6% of the sample. Sequencing used peripheral blood. Every receptor here comes from a woman aged 80 or older with COVID-19, enrolled during active disease.

This sequence joins TRBV12-3 or TRBV12-4 and TRBJ1-2; tentative D call: TRBD1 (6 bases). This CDR3 is built from 11 residues. The V end lost 6 bases, the J end lost 8 bases, and 10 bases lay between the germline ends. This CDR3 reads CASSYRVGYTF. In nucleotides, the CDR3 is TGTGCCAGCAGCTACAGGGTCGGCTACACCTTC.

This clone was observed once. V and J are TRBV6-2 or TRBV6-3 and TRBJ2-2; possibly TRBD2 for D (5 bases). The V and J ends lost 3 bases and 0 bases respectively, with 14 bases between them. The germline CDR1 and CDR2 sequences are MNHEY and SVGEGT. There are 17 residues in the CDR3. Here the CDR3 reads CASSYRGGSPNTGELFF. The CDR3, as DNA: TGTGCCAGCAGTTATAGAGGCGGGTCCCCGAACACCGGGGAGCTGTTTTTT.

This sequence joins TRBV4-1 and TRBJ1-2; a weak D match, TRBD1 (5 bases). Germline V gene data show CDR1 as MGHRA and CDR2 as YSYEKL. Trimming shortened V by 6 bases and J by 3 bases, and 11 bases separated the two germline ends. This CDR3 contains 13 residues. DNA of the CDR3: TGCGCCAGCAGGAGCGACAGTGACTATGGCTACACCTTC. This translates into CASRSDSDYGYTF.

This clone showed up just a few times. J is TRBJ1-1 and V is TRBV3-1 (or the pseudogene TRBV3-2); D possibly corresponds to TRBD1 (6 bases). CDR1 LGHDT and CDR2 YNNKEL come from the germline V gene (reference sequence). CDR3 length: 16 amino acids. Between the trimmed V and J ends, which lost 3 bases and 2 bases, there was a span of 16 bases. The DNA of the CDR3 is TGTGCCAGCAGCCAGGGGGTGGGCAGGGGAAACACTGAAGCTTTCTTT. Protein product: CASSQGVGRGNTEAFF.

This chain connects TRBV28 to TRBJ1-1; D is perhaps TRBD1 (6 bases). Germline CDR1 MDHEN, CDR2 SYDVKM. There are 15 residues in the CDR3. The V end lost 5 bases, the J end lost 2 bases, and 15 bases lay between the germline ends. CDR3 in DNA: TGTGCCAGCAGTGGGAACCAAGGGGGAAACACTGAAGCTTTCTTT. Translated, it gives CASSGNQGGNTEAFF.

The chain employs TRBV7-2 and TRBJ1-1, with D perhaps TRBD1 (5 bases). CDR1 and CDR2 (germline): SGHTA, FQGNSA. The CDR3 extends over 14 amino acids. V lost 3 bases, J lost 9 bases, and 17 bases lay in between. The CDR3 protein is CASSLGGEAGKAFF. DNA for the CDR3: TGTGCCAGCAGCTTGGGAGGTGAGGCAGGGAAAGCTTTCTTT.

This chain links TRBV5-1 with TRBJ2-3; D might be TRBD1 (5 bases). Germline values: CDR1 SGHRS, CDR2 YFSETQ. The V end lost 5 bases, the J end lost 4 bases, and 8 bases lay between the germline ends. The CDR3 extends over 12 amino acids. The CDR3 DNA reads TGCGCCAGCAGTCCAGGGTCAGATACGCAGTATTTT. Translated, it gives CASSPGSDTQYF.

The V and J genes are TRBV18 and TRBJ2-1, with 7 bases aligning to TRBD1. Germline V gives CDR1 KGHSH, CDR2 LQKENI. The CDR3 has 13 residues. Trimming at V came to 5 bases and at J to 9 bases, leaving 7 bases not matched to a gene. DNA of the CDR3: TGTGCCAGCTCAATGGGACAGTGGGCTGAGCAGTTCTTC. Translating it yields CASSMGQWAEQFF.

This clone was recorded a few times. V gene TRBV19 combines with J gene TRBJ1-5; no clear D gene. Trimming removed 3 bases at V and 1 base at J, with 13 bases between. This CDR3 has 16 amino acids. Germline V gene data show CDR1 as LNHDA and CDR2 as SQIVND (reference sequence). DNA of the CDR3: TGTGCCAGTAGTATCGGGAGATTAAGGAGCAATCAGCCCCAGCATTTT. Its protein product is CASSIGRLRSNQPQHF. The complete variable domain, with remaining parts taken from reference TRBV19 and TRBJ1-5, reads DGGITQSPKYLFRKEGQNVTLSCEQNLNHDAMYWYRQDPGQGLRLIYYSQIVNDFQKGDIAEGYSVSREKKESFPLTVTSAQKNPTAFYLCASSIGRLRSNQPQHFGDGTRLSIL.

V and J are TRBV28 and TRBJ1-3; D remains unclear. V was clipped by 2 bases and J by 4 bases, with 12 bases between them. Germline V gene sequence: CDR1 MDHEN, CDR2 SYDVKM. CDR3 length: 15 amino acids. CDR3 in DNA: TGTGCCAGCAGTTTAGGAACGGGAACCGGAAACACCATATATTTT. It specifies CASSLGTGTGNTIYF.

The chain employs TRBV28 and TRBJ2-4; TRBD1 aligns across 9 bases. CDR3 length: 15 residues. Per germline, CDR1 MDHEN and CDR2 SYDVKM. Losses at the gene ends were 5 bases for V and 7 bases for J; bases not matched to a gene: 9. The CDR3 DNA reads as TGTGCCAGCAGTACGGTTTTAGGACAGGGGAACATTCAGTACTTC. It specifies CASSTVLGQGNIQYF.

This clone has just a few counts. The chain's CDR3 is CASSPWAGGVEVHF. The CDR3 region has the DNA TGTGCCAGCAGCCCTTGGGCGGGGGGCGTAGAAGTCCACTTT. The chain joins TRBV11-2 to TRBJ1-6; a possible D gene is TRBD1 (6 bases). The V gene lost 5 bases and the J gene lost 17 bases, with 22 bases spanning the gap. The germline CDR1 and CDR2 sequences are SGHAT and FQNNGV. CDR3 length: 14 amino acids.

The chain employs TRBV6-1 and TRBJ2-7, with D unresolved. The length of the CDR3 is 13 residues. Trimming stripped 0 bases from V and 7 bases from J, with 10 bases between. CDR1 and CDR2 (germline): MNHNS, SASEGT. CDR3 nucleotides: TGTGCCAGCAGTGAAGCTGTAGTAACTGAGCAGTACTTC. Translated: CASSEAVVTEQYF.

The chain carries TRBV14 and TRBJ1-1, with D possibly being TRBD1 (6 bases). The CDR3 covers 13 residues. Trimming removed 4 bases from V and 5 bases from J, with 11 bases in between. From germline, CDR1 is SGHDN and CDR2 FVKESK. The CDR3 bases are TGTGCCAGCAGCCCACAGGGTGGTACTGAAGCTTTCTTT. Residues: CASSPQGGTEAFF.

This CDR3 is CASQGYSNQPQHF. CDR3 sequence (DNA): TGTGCCTCCCAGGGATATAGCAATCAGCCCCAGCATTTT. The V and J genes are TRBV11-2 and TRBJ1-5, with D possibly matching TRBD1 (5 bases). V was clipped by 11 bases and J by 0 bases, with 11 bases between them. Per the germline V gene, CDR1 is SGHAT and CDR2 is FQNNGV. The CDR3 runs to 13 residues.

The chain uses TRBV10-1 and TRBJ1-1; weak D call: TRBD1 (6 bases). V lost 0 bases and J 7 bases, leaving 9 bases between the germline ends. The CDR3 is 13 residues long. In germline, CDR1 is WNHNN, CDR2 SYGVQD (reference sequence). The CDR3 loop is CASSESRGGEAFF. DNA of the CDR3: TGCGCCAGCAGTGAGTCTAGAGGGGGTGAAGCTTTCTTT.

The chain employs TRBV6-1 and TRBJ1-5; tentatively, D is TRBD1 (5 bases). The V gene's germline CDR1 is MNHNS and CDR2 SASEGT. The CDR3 is 16 amino acids. V was shortened by 4 bases and J by 6 bases, with 19 bases between the two germline ends. The CDR3 spells CASSARDSPRGQPQHF. In DNA, the CDR3 is TGTGCCAGCAGTGCCCGGGACTCCCCCCGGGGTCAGCCCCAGCATTTT.

V and J are TRBV27 and TRBJ2-1, with 11 positions matching TRBD2. There are 14 residues in the CDR3. Germline V CDR1 and CDR2: MNHEY, SMNVEV (reference sequence). Losses at the gene ends were 10 bases for V and 4 bases for J; bases not matched to a gene: 6. Here the CDR3 reads CATCTSGGYNEQFF. The CDR3 DNA reads as TGTGCCACCTGTACTAGCGGGGGTTACAATGAGCAGTTCTTC.

In its sample, this clone was seen once. This chain links TRBV5-1 with TRBJ1-2, with D tentatively TRBD1 (6 bases). Germline CDR1 SGHRS, CDR2 YFSETQ. The CDR3 runs to 18 residues. V gave up 4 bases and J gave up 7 bases, with 29 bases separating them. In DNA form, the CDR3 reads TGCGCCAGCAGCGCCAAACCTACACAGGGATTCCTAAGTAGTGGCTACACCTTC. It yields the protein CASSAKPTQGFLSSGYTF.

The J gene is TRBJ1-4, the V gene TRBV6-5, with 10 bases matching TRBD1. The CDR3 contains 15 residues. The junction had 5 bases not matched to a gene; V was cut back by 7 bases and J by 3 bases. The germline V gene has CDR1 MNHEY and CDR2 SVGAGI. As DNA, the CDR3 is TGTGCCAGCATCCGACAGGGGGCAGCTAATGAAAAACTGTTTTTT. This sequence encodes CASIRQGAANEKLFF.